The sequence of this T cell receptor (beta chain) was determined in a study of control samples from healthy donors and cancer patients. The assay was immunoSEQ multiplex PCR, and TCRdb's table has in-frame clones only and misses some. The repertoire has about 80,000 clones, just under 90% of them found once; the top ten carry 5.5%. From germline, CDR1 is SGHRS and CDR2 YFSETQ. The CDR3 totals 14 residues. V lost 3 bases and J 2 bases, leaving 10 bases between the germline ends. The chain uses TRBV5-1 and TRBJ2-3; D call uncertain. Sequenced sample: blood. This TCR was recovered from a man in his forties or fifties in good health. CDR3 protein: CASSSGLTTDTQYF. The CDR3 region has the DNA TGCGCCAGCAGCTCAGGCCTAACCACAGATACGCAGTATTTT.